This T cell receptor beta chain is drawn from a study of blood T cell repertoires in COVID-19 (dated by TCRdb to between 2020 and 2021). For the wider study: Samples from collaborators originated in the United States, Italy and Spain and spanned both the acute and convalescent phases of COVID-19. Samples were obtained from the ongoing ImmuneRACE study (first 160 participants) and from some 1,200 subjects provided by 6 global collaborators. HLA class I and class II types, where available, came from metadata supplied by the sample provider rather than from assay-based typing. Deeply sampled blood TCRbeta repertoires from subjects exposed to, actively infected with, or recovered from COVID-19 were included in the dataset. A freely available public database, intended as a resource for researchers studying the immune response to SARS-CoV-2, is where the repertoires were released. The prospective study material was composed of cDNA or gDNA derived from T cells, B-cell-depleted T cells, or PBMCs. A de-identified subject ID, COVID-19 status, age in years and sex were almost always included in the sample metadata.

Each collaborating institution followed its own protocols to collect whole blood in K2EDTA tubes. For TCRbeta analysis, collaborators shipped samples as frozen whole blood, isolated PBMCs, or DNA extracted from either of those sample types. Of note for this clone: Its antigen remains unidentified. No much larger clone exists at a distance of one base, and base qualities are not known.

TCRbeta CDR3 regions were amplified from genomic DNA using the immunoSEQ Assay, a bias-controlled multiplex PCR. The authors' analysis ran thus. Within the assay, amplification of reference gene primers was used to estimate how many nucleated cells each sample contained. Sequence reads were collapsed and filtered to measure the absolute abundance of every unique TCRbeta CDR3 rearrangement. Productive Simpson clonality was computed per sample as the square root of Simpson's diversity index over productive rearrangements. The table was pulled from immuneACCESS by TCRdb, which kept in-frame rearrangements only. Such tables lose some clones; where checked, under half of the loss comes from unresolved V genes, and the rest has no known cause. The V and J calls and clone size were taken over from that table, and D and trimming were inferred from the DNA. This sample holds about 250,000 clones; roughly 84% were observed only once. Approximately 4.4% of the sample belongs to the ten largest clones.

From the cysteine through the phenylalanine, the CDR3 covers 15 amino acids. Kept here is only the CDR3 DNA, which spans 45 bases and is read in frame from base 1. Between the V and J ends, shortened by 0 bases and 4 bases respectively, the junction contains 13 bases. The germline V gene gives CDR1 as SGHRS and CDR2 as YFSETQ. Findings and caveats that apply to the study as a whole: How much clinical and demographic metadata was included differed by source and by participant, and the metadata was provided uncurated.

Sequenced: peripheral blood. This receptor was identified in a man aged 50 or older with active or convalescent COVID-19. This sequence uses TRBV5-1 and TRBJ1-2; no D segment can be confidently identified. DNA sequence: TGCGCCAGCAGCTTGGCCGAGGCCGGATCCTATGGCTACACCTTC. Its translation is CASSLAEAGSYGYTF.